Listed below are T cell receptor beta chains from one sample, sequenced in a study of monozygotic twins with inflammatory bowel disease. From the 5' RACE reads, TCRdb lists one entry per CDR3 protein and no DNA. This table lists 400,000 to 500,000 distinct CDR3 sequences. The source material was blood. The receptors derive from a human donor with ulcerative colitis or Crohn's disease, or a healthy co-twin of an affected twin (not recorded which). CDR3s include the opening cysteine and the closing phenylalanine or tryptophan.

v_gene: TRBV7-3; j_gene: TRBJ2-3; len: 15; CDR3aa: CASSLAGSSTDTQYF
v_gene: TRBV19; j_gene: TRBJ1-1; len: 14; CDR3aa: CASRGDRGHSEAFF
v_gene: TRBV5-1; j_gene: TRBJ1-2; len: 13; CDR3aa: CASSLGEVYGYTF
v_gene: TRBV29-1; j_gene: TRBJ2-3; len: 12; CDR3aa: CSVAAQTDTQYF
v_gene: TRBV20-1; j_gene: TRBJ2-1; len: 13; CDR3aa: CSARGPERQDAVF
v_gene: TRBV12-3/TRBV12-4; j_gene: TRBJ1-2; len: 13; CDR3aa: CASSKNPQYGYTF
v_gene: TRBV5-1; j_gene: TRBJ2-2; len: 15; CDR3aa: CASSRGTTSTGELFF
v_gene: TRBV5-5; j_gene: TRBJ1-5; len: 17; CDR3aa: CASSMAGTGISNQPQHF
v_gene: TRBV3-1; j_gene: TRBJ2-2; len: 18; CDR3aa: CASSQGPSGGASSGELFF
v_gene: TRBV2; j_gene: TRBJ2-2; len: 15; CDR3aa: CASSPPDRGTGELFF
v_gene: TRBV3-1; j_gene: TRBJ2-1; len: 14; CDR3aa: CASSQDRLGKEQFF
v_gene: TRBV19; j_gene: TRBJ2-3; len: 13; CDR3aa: CASSIARLDTQYF
v_gene: TRBV3-1; j_gene: TRBJ2-5; len: 14; CDR3aa: CASSQDSKIKTQYF
v_gene: TRBV9; j_gene: TRBJ1-3; len: 15; CDR3aa: CASSALGLSGNTIYF
v_gene: TRBV21-1; j_gene: TRBJ2-7; len: 18; CDR3aa: CASSKWGPGTGGFYEQYF
v_gene: TRBV5-1; j_gene: TRBJ2-7; len: 15; CDR3aa: CASSSRGTDIYEQYF
v_gene: TRBV11-1; j_gene: TRBJ2-7; len: 18; CDR3aa: CASSLVAILREGRYEQYF
v_gene: TRBV6-1; j_gene: TRBJ2-3; len: 15; CDR3aa: CASTKTSGNPDTQYF
v_gene: TRBV7-9; j_gene: TRBJ1-1; len: 14; CDR3aa: CASSLQGWNTEAFF
v_gene: TRBV27; j_gene: TRBJ1-1; len: 13; CDR3aa: CASSLDGVTEAFF
v_gene: TRBV5-1; j_gene: TRBJ2-3; len: 13; CDR3aa: CASSSEGGDTQYF
v_gene: TRBV7-9; j_gene: TRBJ1-1; len: 13; CDR3aa: CASSLDLIAEAFF
v_gene: TRBV5-6; j_gene: TRBJ1-1; len: 14; CDR3aa: CASSFGGGDTEAFF
v_gene: TRBV28; j_gene: TRBJ2-7; len: 18; CDR3aa: CASSLTSGVRYRSYEQYF
v_gene: TRBV7-9; j_gene: TRBJ1-4; len: 15; CDR3aa: CASSPSGGLNEKLFF
v_gene: TRBV7-3; j_gene: TRBJ2-2; len: 15; CDR3aa: CASSQVGPVTGELFF
v_gene: TRBV11-2; j_gene: TRBJ2-1; len: 15; CDR3aa: CASSPGTITYNEQFF
v_gene: TRBV24-1; j_gene: TRBJ2-1; len: 14; CDR3aa: CATRRTGGRNEQFF
v_gene: TRBV3-1; j_gene: TRBJ2-7; len: 13; CDR3aa: CASSGPGVYEQYF
v_gene: TRBV20-1; j_gene: TRBJ2-7; len: 15; CDR3aa: CSARAGTSFPDEQYF
v_gene: TRBV5-1; j_gene: TRBJ2-5; len: 12; CDR3aa: CASSLDGETQYF
v_gene: TRBV12-3/TRBV12-4; j_gene: TRBJ1-2; len: 14; CDR3aa: CASRYTGTGGGYTF
v_gene: TRBV11-2; j_gene: TRBJ1-3; len: 13; CDR3aa: CASSLEVGNTIYF
v_gene: TRBV5-1; j_gene: TRBJ2-7; len: 14; CDR3aa: CASTPSGRMYEQYF
v_gene: TRBV28; j_gene: TRBJ2-7; len: 15; CDR3aa: CASSPMGGGSYEQYF
v_gene: TRBV11-2; j_gene: TRBJ1-2; len: 14; CDR3aa: CASSLFHGEGGYTF
v_gene: TRBV7-2; j_gene: TRBJ2-7; len: 17; CDR3aa: CVSSLPRGQGATYEQYF
v_gene: TRBV29-1; j_gene: TRBJ1-4; len: 15; CDR3aa: CSVAHRLASNEKLFF
v_gene: TRBV7-3; j_gene: TRBJ1-1; len: 15; CDR3aa: CASSLGGVGNTEAFF
v_gene: TRBV20-1; j_gene: TRBJ1-1; len: 14; CDR3aa: CSATNPQGATEAFF
v_gene: TRBV2; j_gene: TRBJ2-5; len: 12; CDR3aa: CASNRDGKTQYF
v_gene: TRBV27; j_gene: TRBJ2-5; len: 15; CDR3aa: CASSFGTSGKETQYF